The 9 T cell receptor beta chains below all came from one sample that was sequenced in a study of T cells after yellow fever vaccination (dated 2019 in TCRdb). Explained via the paper, the treatment or condition label denotes: live attenuated yellow fever vaccine strain. The library relied on 5' RACE. The sequencer was an Illumina HiSeq 2500. In-frame beta chains were kept once TCRdb had trimmed the public reads at Q25 with fastp and called clones with MiXCR. Each entry merges the rows of one CDR3 protein and shows their most common DNA and genes. The sample profile shows 450,000 to 650,000 distinct CDR3 sequences; 21% of them were found once. The ten largest clones take up roughly 16% of the sample. The specimen comprised PBMCs, sampled roughly 23 days after the first yellow fever vaccination. The receptor set was obtained from a man younger than 35 who received the YFV17D yellow fever vaccine.

CDR3 sequence (DNA): TGTGCCAGCAGCCTCGGTCCTGGGGATTCACCCCTCCACTTT. It codes for CASSLGPGDSPLHF. This chain joins TRBV3-1 and TRBJ1-6; D remains unclear. The germline gives CDR1 LGHDT, CDR2 YNNKEL (reference sequence). The CDR3 contains 14 residues. With 4 bases removed from V and 8 bases from J, the gap between germline ends came to 12 bases. Full variable domain (remainder filled in from reference TRBV3-1 and TRBJ1-6): DTAVSQTPKYLVTQMGNDKSIKCEQNLGHDTMYWYKQDSKKFLKIMFSYNNKELIINETVPNRFSPKSPDKAHLNLHINSLELGDSAVYFCASSLGPGDSPLHFGNGTRLTVT.

The CDR3: CASSQESSNYEQYF. In nucleotides, the CDR3 is TGCGCCAGCAGCCAAGAATCCAGCAACTACGAGCAGTACTTC. J is TRBJ2-7 and V is TRBV4-3; D remains ambiguous. Trimming pared 0 bases from V and 3 bases from J, leaving 9 bases between. Germline CDR1 LGHNA, CDR2 YSLEER. The CDR3 has 14 residues.

This clonotype was seen a few times. The chain couples TRBV28 to TRBJ1-2; D unclear. The V gene's germline CDR1 is MDHEN and CDR2 SYDVKM. V lost 8 bases and J 4 bases, leaving 17 bases between the germline ends. The CDR3 contains 14 residues. The CDR3 nucleotides are TGTGCCAGCGGCAAGCGCGGGAGTGGCTATGGCTACACCTTC. It specifies CASGKRGSGYGYTF.

At least ten counts were recorded for this clonotype. The chain carries TRBV10-3 and TRBJ2-5; D is perhaps TRBD2 (5 bases). This CDR3 is 16 amino acids long. The germline V gene has CDR1 ENHRY and CDR2 SYGVKD. The V end was cut by 0 bases, the J end by 3 bases, with 14 bases between. CDR3 region: CAISESTAGGKETQYF. DNA of the CDR3: TGTGCCATCAGTGAGTCGACGGCAGGAGGTAAAGAGACCCAGTACTTC.

The chain joins TRBV19 to TRBJ2-2; TRBD1 might be the D (8 bases). Between the trimmed V and J ends, which lost 6 bases and 5 bases, there was a span of 16 bases. This CDR3 region has 15 residues. Germline assignment: CDR1 LNHDA and CDR2 SQIVND (reference sequence). This chain's CDR3 is CASSSTGEGTGELFF. The DNA of the CDR3 is TGTGCCAGTAGCTCGACAGGGGAGGGGACCGGGGAGCTGTTTTTT. Complete variable domain (other parts from reference TRBV19 and TRBJ2-2): DGGITQSPKYLFRKEGQNVTLSCEQNLNHDAMYWYRQDPGQGLRLIYYSQIVNDFQKGDIAEGYSVSREKKESFPLTVTSAQKNPTAFYLCASSSTGEGTGELFFGEGSRLTVL.

In this sample, this clonotype turned up a few times. This chain uses TRBV28 with TRBJ1-4; TRBD1 matches at 7 bases. The ends lost 4 bases at V and 8 bases at J; junction bases unmatched: 7. This CDR3 region has 14 residues. From germline, CDR1 is MDHEN and CDR2 SYDVKM. CDR3 DNA sequence: TGTGCCAGCAGTTCGGGACAGCTGAGGGAAAAACTGTTTTTT. This encodes CASSSGQLREKLFF. Full variable domain (missing parts from reference TRBV28 and TRBJ1-4): DVKVTQSSRYLVKRTGEKVFLECVQDMDHENMFWYRQDPGLGLRLIYFSYDVKMKEKGDIPEGYSVSREKKERFSLILESASTNQTSMYLCASSSGQLREKLFFGSGTQLSVL.

This rearrangement joins TRBV9 to TRBJ1-6; TRBD1 agrees at 7 bases. Germline CDR1 SGDLS, CDR2 YYNGEE. V dropped 0 bases and J dropped 7; count of bases not matched to a gene: 4. The CDR3 covers 15 residues. The CDR3: CASSVGQGGNSPLHF. DNA of the CDR3: TGTGCCAGCAGCGTAGGACAGGGCGGCAATTCACCCCTCCACTTT.

To note about this clonotype: A much larger clone is a single base away; this may be a read error. This sequence joins TRBV3-1 and TRBJ2-5; TRBD1 is a possible D gene (6 bases). The CDR3 is 15 residues long. Germline values: CDR1 LGHDT, CDR2 YNNKEL (reference sequence). This chain's CDR3 is CACSLRQAAGETQYF. For the CDR3, the DNA is TGTGCCTGCAGCCTACGACAGGCTGCCGGGGAGACCCAGTACTTC.

The chain is built from TRBV12-3 or TRBV12-4 and TRBJ2-3, with D uncertain. V lost 6 bases and J 2 bases, leaving 15 bases between the germline ends. The CDR3 has 15 amino acids. The CDR3 bases are TGTGCCAGCAGATTGTCAAGGGATAACACAGATACGCAGTATTTT. This codes for CASRLSRDNTDTQYF.